This T cell receptor (beta chain) was observed in a study of blood T cell repertoires in COVID-19. The overall study: Spain, Italy and the United States supplied samples that represented acute and convalescent COVID-19. Nucleic acid was either cDNA or gDNA, and it came from T cells, B-cell-depleted T cells, or PBMCs.

Here immunoSEQ multiplex PCR was the method, and the copy in TCRdb shows in-frame clones only, minus some. Of 70,000 to 95,000 clones listed, 85% to 90% were seen once; the top ten hold about 1.5%. This TCR came from a human donor with active COVID-19. The donor label of this sample is uncertain. The sample comprised peripheral blood.

Written as DNA, the CDR3 is TGCAGCGTCGCAGGGGTTTCGGCCTCTAATGAAAAACTGTTTTTT. It yields the protein CSVAGVSASNEKLFF. This chain links TRBV29-1 with TRBJ1-4; a possible D gene is TRBD1 (6 bases). The V end lost 6 bases, the J end lost 3 bases, and 17 bases lay between the germline ends. Germline CDR1 SQVTM, CDR2 ANQGSEA. This CDR3 spans 15 amino acids.